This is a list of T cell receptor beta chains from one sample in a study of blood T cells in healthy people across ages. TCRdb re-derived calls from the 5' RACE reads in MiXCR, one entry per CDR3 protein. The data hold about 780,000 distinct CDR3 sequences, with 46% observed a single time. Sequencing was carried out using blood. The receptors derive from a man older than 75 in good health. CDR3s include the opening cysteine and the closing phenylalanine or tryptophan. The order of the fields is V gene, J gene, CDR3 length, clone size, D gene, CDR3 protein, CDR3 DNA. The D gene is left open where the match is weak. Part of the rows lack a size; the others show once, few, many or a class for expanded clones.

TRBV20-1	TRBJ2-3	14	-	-	CSARRALEADTQYF	TGCAGTGCTAGAAGGGCCTTAGAGGCAGATACGCAGTATTTT
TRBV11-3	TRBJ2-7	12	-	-	CASSLVGSEQYF	TGTGCCAGCAGCTTAGTTGGGTCTGAGCAGTACTTC
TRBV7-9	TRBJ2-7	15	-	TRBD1	CASSGRDRGSYEQYF	TGTGCCAGCAGCGGACGGGACAGGGGCTCCTACGAGCAGTACTTC
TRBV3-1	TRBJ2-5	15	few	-	CASSPYGLQEETQYF	TGTGCCAGCAGCCCATACGGACTCCAAGAAGAGACCCAGTACTTC
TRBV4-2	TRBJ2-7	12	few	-	CASSQDWDEQYF	TGTGCCAGCAGCCAAGATTGGGACGAGCAGTACTTC
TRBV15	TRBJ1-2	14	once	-	CATSRTDNLGGYTF	TGTGCCACCAGCAGAACGGACAATCTTGGAGGCTACACCTTC
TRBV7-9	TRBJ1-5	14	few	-	CASSEGAGNQPQHF	TGTGCCAGCAGCGAAGGGGCAGGCAATCAGCCCCAGCATTTT
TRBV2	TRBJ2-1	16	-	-	CASSDGVSFLGDEQFF	TGTGCCAGCAGTGATGGTGTTAGCTTCTTAGGCGATGAGCAGTTCTTC
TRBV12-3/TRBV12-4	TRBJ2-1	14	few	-	CASSFQYQGNEQFF	TGTGCCAGCAGTTTCCAATACCAGGGGAATGAGCAGTTCTTC
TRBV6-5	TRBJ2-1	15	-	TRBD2	CASSYRSSGINEQFF	TGTGCCAGCAGTTACAGGTCTAGCGGGATTAATGAGCAGTTCTTC
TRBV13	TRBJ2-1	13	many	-	CASSLETSNEQFF	TGTGCCAGCAGCTTAGAGACTAGCAATGAGCAGTTCTTC
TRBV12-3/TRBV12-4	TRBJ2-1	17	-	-	CASSWPRTSLQYNEQFF	TGTGCCAGCAGTTGGCCGAGGACGAGTCTACAATACAATGAGCAGTTCTTC
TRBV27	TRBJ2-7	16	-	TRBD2	CASSTLSSGAFYEQYF	TGTGCCAGCAGTACGCTCTCTAGCGGGGCTTTCTACGAGCAGTACTTC
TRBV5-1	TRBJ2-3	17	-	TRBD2	CASSLGLDFLSVDTQYF	TGCGCCAGCAGCCTGGGACTAGATTTTCTTTCGGTGGATACGCAGTATTTT
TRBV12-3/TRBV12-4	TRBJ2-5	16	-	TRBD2	CASSPEGSGTGETQYF	TGTGCCAGCAGCCCGGAGGGTAGCGGGACGGGGGAGACCCAGTACTTC
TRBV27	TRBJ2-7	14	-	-	CASSFFSGNYEQYF	TGTGCCAGCAGTTTTTTTTCAGGCAACTACGAGCAGTACTTC
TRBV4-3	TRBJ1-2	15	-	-	CASSQDRGPTYGYTF	TGCGCCAGCAGCCAAGACAGGGGACCTACCTATGGCTACACCTTC
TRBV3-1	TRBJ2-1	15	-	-	CASSPTSFLSDEQFF	TGTGCCAGCAGCCCGACTAGTTTCCTTTCGGATGAGCAGTTCTTC
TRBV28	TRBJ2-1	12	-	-	CASSLCVDEQFF	TGTGCCAGCAGTTTATGTGTCGATGAGCAATTCTTC
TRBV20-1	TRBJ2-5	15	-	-	CSARGTGGVQETQYF	TGCAGTGCTAGAGGAACAGGGGGGGTACAAGAGACCCAGTACTTC
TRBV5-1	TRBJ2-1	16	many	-	CASSDPTGSSYNEQFF	TGCGCCAGCAGCGACCCTACAGGGAGCTCCTACAATGAGCAGTTCTTC
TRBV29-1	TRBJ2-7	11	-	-	CSVGEPGEQYF	TGCAGCGTTGGGGAGCCAGGCGAGCAGTACTTC
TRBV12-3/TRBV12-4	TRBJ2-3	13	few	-	CASSRVYTDTQYF	TGTGCCAGCAGTAGAGTGTACACAGATACGCAGTATTTT
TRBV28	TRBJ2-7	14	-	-	CASSSRDAYYEQYF	TGTGCCAGCAGTAGCCGGGACGCCTACTACGAGCAGTACTTC
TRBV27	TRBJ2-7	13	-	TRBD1	CASGRQGAYKQYF	TGTGCCAGCGGTCGACAGGGAGCCTACAAGCAGTACTTC
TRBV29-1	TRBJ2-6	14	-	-	CSVQGHSGANVLTF	TGCAGCGTTCAAGGGCACTCTGGGGCCAACGTCCTGACTTTC
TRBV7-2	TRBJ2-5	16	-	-	CASSLGERGAAETQYF	TGTGCCAGCAGCTTAGGAGAACGGGGGGCAGCAGAGACTCAGTACTTC
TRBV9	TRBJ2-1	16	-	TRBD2	CASSPQGVGGNNEQFF	TGTGCCAGCAGCCCCCAGGGCGTGGGAGGGAACAATGAGCAGTTCTTC
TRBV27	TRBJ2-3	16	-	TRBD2	CATKPGLAASTDTQYF	TGTGCCACGAAACCGGGACTAGCGGCCAGCACAGATACGCAGTATTTT
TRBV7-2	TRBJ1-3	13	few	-	CASSSISGNTIYF	TGTGCCAGCAGCTCCATTTCTGGAAACACCATATATTTT
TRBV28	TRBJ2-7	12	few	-	CAITGTNYEQYF	TGTGCCATCACCGGGACCAACTACGAGCAGTACTTC
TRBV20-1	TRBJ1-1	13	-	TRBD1	CSARDLPGQGSFF	TGCAGTGCTAGAGATTTGCCGGGACAGGGTTCTTTCTTT
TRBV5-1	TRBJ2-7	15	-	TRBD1	CASSPGTGESYEQYF	TGCGCCAGCAGCCCGGGGACAGGGGAATCCTACGAGCAGTACTTC
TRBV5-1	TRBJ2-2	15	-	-	CASSSVATNTGELFF	TGCGCCAGCAGCTCGGTAGCAACTAACACCGGGGAGCTGTTTTTT
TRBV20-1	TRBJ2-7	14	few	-	CSARKTGRTYEQYF	TGCAGTGCTAGGAAGACAGGTCGTACCTACGAGCAGTACTTC
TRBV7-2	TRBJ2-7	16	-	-	CASSSGGKRDYNEQYF	TGTGCCAGCAGCTCCGGTGGCAAAAGAGACTACAATGAGCAGTACTTC
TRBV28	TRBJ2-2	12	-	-	CASRGGRRELFF	TGTGCCAGCAGGGGTGGGAGGAGGGAGCTGTTTTTT
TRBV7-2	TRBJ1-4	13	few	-	CASSVRVREKLFF	TGTGCCAGCAGCGTAAGGGTACGGGAAAAACTGTTTTTT
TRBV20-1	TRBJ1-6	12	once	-	CSAKDSNSPLHF	TGCAGTGCTAAGGACAGTAATTCACCCCTCCACTTT
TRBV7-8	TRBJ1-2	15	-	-	CASSYGNRAIYGYTF	TGTGCCAGCAGCTACGGGAACAGGGCGATCTATGGCTACACCTTC
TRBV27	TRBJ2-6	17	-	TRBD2	CASYSMLAGPGANVLTF	TGTGCCAGCTATTCGATGCTAGCGGGCCCTGGGGCCAACGTCCTGACTTTC
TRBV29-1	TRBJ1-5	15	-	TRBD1	CSVSTTGNSNQPQHF	TGCAGCGTTTCCACGACAGGGAATAGCAATCAGCCCCAGCATTTT
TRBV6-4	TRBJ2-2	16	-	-	CASSDRVGDNTGELFF	TGTGCCAGCAGTGACCGGGTAGGGGATAACACCGGGGAGCTGTTTTTT
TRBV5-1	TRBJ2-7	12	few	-	CASSFGSLEQYF	TGCGCCAGCAGCTTCGGGTCCCTCGAGCAGTACTTC
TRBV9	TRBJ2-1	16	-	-	CASSGRAAASCNEQFF	TGTGCCAGCAGCGGTCGCGCGGCAGCCTCCTGCAATGAGCAGTTCTTC
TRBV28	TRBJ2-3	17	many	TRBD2	CASSLTGLAGAPDTQYF	TGTGCCAGCAGTTTAACCGGGCTAGCGGGAGCGCCAGATACGCAGTATTTT
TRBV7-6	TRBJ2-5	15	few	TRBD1	CASSFRQGAHNEQYF	TGTGCCAGCAGCTTCCGACAGGGGGCTCACAATGAGCAGTACTTC
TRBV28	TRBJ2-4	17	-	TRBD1	CASRPGQGQLAKNIQYF	TGTGCCAGCAGGCCGGGACAGGGCCAGCTAGCCAAAAACATTCAGTACTTC
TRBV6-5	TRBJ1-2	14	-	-	CASSTGYRDYGYTF	TGTGCCAGCAGCACAGGGTACAGAGACTATGGCTACACCTTC